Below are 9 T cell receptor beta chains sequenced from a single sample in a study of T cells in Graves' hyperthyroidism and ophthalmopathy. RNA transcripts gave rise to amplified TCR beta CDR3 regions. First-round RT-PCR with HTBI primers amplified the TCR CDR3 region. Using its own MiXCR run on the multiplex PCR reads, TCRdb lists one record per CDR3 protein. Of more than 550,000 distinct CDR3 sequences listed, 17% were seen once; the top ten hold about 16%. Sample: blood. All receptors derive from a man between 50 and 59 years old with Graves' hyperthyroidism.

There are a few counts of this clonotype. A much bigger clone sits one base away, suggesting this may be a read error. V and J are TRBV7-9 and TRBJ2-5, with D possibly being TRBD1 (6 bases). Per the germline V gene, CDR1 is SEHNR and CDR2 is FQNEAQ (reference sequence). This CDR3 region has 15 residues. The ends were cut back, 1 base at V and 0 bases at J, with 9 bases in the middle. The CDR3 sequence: CASSLVTGYQETQYF. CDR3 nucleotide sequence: TGTGCCAGCAGCTTAGTCACAGGGTACCAAGAGACCCAGTACTTC.

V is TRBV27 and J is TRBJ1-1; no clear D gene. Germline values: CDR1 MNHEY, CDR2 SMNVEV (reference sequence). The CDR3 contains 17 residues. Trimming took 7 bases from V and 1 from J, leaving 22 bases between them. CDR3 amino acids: CASNEILPVAQNTEAFF. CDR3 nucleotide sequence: TGTGCCAGCAACGAAATCCTCCCGGTGGCGCAGAACACTGAAGCTTTCTTT.

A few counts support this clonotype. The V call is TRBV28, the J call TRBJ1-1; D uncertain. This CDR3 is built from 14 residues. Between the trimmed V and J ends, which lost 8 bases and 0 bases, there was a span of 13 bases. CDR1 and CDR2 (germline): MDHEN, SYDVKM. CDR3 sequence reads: CASRLIQVNTEAFF. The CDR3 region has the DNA TGTGCCAGCCGTCTAATTCAGGTGAACACTGAAGCTTTCTTT.

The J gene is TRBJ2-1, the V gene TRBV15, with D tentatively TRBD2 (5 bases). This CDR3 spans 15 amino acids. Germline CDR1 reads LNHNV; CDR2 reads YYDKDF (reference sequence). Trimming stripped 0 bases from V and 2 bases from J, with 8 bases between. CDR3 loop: CATSRDRGPYNEQFF. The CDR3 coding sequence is TGTGCCACCAGCAGAGATCGAGGGCCCTACAATGAGCAGTTCTTC.

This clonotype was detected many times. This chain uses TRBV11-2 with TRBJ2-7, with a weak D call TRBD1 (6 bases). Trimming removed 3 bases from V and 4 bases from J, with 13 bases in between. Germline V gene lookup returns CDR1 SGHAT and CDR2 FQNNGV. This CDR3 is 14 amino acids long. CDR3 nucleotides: TGTGCCAGCAGCTTCGAGGGACACCTTTACGAGCAGTACTTC. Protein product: CASSFEGHLYEQYF.

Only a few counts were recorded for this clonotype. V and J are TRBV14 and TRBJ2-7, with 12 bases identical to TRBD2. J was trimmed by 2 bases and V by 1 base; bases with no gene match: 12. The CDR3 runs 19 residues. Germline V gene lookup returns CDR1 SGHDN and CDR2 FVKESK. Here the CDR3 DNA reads TGTGCCAGCAGCCAAGCCCGGGGACTAGCGGGTCTTCGGCCCTACGAGCAGTACTTC. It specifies CASSQARGLAGLRPYEQYF.

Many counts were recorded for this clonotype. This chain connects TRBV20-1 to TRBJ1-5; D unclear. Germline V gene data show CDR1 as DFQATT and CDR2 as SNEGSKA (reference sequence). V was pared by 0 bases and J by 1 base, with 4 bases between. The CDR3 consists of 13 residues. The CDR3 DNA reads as TGCAGTGCTAGAGAAGACAGCAATCAGCCCCAGCATTTT. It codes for CSAREDSNQPQHF.

In DNA form, the CDR3 reads TGTGCCTGGAGAATAACCGGGGAGCTGTTTTTT. It translates to CAWRITGELFF. The V and J genes are TRBV30 and TRBJ2-2; D is unresolved. Germline values: CDR1 GTSNPN, CDR2 SVGIG (reference sequence). The CDR3 length is 11 residues. The V and J ends lost 3 bases and 5 bases respectively, with 4 bases between them.

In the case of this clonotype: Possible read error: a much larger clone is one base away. In DNA, the CDR3 is TGTGCCAGCAGTGGAGTCAGGTATAGCAATCAGCCCCAGCATTTT. Amino acid sequence: CASSGVRYSNQPQHF. The rearrangement links TRBV6-1 to TRBJ1-5; D is unclear. Germline loops: CDR1 MNHNS, CDR2 SASEGT. CDR3 length: 15 residues. The germline V and J ends were trimmed by 4 bases and 0 bases, with 10 bases remaining between them.